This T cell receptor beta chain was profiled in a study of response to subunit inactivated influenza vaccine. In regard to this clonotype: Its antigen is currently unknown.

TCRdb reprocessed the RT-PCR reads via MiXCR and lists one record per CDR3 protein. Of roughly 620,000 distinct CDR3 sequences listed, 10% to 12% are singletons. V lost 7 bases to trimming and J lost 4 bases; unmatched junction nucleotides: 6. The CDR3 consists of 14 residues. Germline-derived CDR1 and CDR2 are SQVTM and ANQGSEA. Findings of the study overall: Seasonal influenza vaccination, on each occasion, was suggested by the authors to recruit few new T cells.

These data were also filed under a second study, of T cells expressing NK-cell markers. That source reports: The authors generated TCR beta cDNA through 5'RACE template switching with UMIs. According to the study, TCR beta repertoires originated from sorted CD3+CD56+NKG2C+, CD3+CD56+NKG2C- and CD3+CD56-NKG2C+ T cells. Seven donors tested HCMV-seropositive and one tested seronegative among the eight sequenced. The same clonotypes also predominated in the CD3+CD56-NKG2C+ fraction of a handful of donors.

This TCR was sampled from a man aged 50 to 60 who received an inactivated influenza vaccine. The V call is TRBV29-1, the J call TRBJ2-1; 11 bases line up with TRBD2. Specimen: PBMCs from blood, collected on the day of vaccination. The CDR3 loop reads CSAPGLAVYNEQFF. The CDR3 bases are TGCAGCGCACCGGGACTAGCGGTTTACAATGAGCAGTTCTTC.